This T cell receptor beta chain was identified during a study of molecular identifiers for immune sequencing clone quantification. Study details: Four portions were sequenced after RNA from roughly 21,000 or 96,000 naive CD8 cells was split five ways in replicates. General observations from the study: Clones above 20 RNA copies held over 99% of effector molecules, under 1% in naive cells.

Generation of bulk TCR libraries relied on previously described methods and listed TCR primers. Each CDR3 protein is one row after TCRdb ran MiXCR on the PCR reads. Found here are about 500,000 distinct CDR3 sequences, about 20% of them singletons; the top ten hold 0.65% to 0.95%. Investigators produced naive CD8 libraries from approximately 20,000 to 1,000,000 sorted cells, drawing on 10%, 30% or 50% RNA. This clonotype was observed a handful of times. Antigen specificity is unknown. This CDR3 is 13 amino acids long. Per germline, CDR1 SEHNR and CDR2 FQNEAQ (reference sequence). V shed 10 bases and J shed 3 bases, with 15 bases lying between them.

The V call is TRBV7-9, the J call TRBJ2-5; D is undetermined. Material: naive CD8+ T cells from blood, with Jurkat cell RNA spiked in. The subset: FACS-sorted CD8+CD4-CCR7+CD45RA+ naive T cells. This TCR derives from a human donor in good health. Some libraries in this study had Jurkat cell RNA spiked in. The CDR3 nucleotides are TGTGCCACCGACCCCCCCGATGAAGAGACCCAGTACTTC. It codes for CATDPPDEETQYF.